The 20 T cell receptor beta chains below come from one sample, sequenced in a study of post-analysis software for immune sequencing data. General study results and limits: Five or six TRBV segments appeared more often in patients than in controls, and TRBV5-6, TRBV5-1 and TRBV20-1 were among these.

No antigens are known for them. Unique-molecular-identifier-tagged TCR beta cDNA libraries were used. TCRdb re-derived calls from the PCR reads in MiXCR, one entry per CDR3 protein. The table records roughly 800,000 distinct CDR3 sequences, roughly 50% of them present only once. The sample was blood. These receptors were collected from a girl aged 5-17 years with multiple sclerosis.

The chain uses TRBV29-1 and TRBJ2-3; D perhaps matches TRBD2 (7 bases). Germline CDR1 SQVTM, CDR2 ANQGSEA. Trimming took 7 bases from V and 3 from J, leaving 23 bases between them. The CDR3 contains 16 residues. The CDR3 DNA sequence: TGCAGCGGACGAGAGCATGGGGGGGGCTATACAGATACGCAGTATTTT. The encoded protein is CSGREHGGGYTDTQYF.

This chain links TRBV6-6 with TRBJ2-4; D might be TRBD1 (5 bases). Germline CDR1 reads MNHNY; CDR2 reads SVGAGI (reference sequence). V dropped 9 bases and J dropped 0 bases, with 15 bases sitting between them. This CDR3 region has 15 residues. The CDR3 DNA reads TGTGCCAGTAGAATGGAGACAGTAGCCAAAAACATTCAGTACTTC. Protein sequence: CASRMETVAKNIQYF.

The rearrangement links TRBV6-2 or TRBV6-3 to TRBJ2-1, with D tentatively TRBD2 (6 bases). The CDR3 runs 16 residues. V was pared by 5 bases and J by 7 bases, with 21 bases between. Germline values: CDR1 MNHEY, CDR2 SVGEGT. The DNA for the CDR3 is TGTGCCAGCAGTCATGGCCGGACCTATGGGGGGAATGAGCAGTTCTTC. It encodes CASSHGRTYGGNEQFF.

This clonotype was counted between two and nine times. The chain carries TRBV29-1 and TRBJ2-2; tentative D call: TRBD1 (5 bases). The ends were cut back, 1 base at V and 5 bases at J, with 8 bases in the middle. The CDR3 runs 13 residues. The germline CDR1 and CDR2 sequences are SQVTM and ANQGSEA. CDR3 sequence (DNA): TGCAGCGTTGAAGTCAGGGTGACCGGGGAGCTGTTTTTT. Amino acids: CSVEVRVTGELFF.

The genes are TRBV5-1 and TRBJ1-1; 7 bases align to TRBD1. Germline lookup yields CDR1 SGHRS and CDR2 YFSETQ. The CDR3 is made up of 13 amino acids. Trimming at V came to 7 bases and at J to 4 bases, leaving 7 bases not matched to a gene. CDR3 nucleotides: TGCGCCAGCTCGGCGGAGGGGGCCACTGAAGCTTTCTTT. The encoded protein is CASSAEGATEAFF.

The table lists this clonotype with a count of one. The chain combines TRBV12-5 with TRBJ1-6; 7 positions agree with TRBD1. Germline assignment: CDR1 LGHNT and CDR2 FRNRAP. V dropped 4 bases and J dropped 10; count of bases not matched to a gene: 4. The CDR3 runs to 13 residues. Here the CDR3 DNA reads TGTGCTAGTGGTTCCCTCAGGGGGTCACCCCTCCACTTT. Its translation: CASGSLRGSPLHF.

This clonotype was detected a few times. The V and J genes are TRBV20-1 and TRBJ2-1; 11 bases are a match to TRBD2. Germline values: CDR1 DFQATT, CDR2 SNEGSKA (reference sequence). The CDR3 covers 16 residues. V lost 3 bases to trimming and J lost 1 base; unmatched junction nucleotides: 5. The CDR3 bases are TGCAGTGCTAGTTCTAGCGGGGGGCCATCCTACAATGAGCAGTTCTTC. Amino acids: CSASSSGGPSYNEQFF.

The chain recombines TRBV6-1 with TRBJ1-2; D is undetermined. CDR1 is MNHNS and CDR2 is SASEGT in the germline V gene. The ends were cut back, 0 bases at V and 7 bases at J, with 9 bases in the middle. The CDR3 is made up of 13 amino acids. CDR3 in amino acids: CASSEAQRSGYTF. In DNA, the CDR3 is TGTGCCAGCAGTGAAGCGCAACGGTCTGGCTACACCTTC.

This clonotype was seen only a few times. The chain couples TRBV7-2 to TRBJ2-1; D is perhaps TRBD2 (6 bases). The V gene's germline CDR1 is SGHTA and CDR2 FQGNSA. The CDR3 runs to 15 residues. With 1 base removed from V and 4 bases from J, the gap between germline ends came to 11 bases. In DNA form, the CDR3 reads TGTGCCAGCAGCTTAGTAGGTAGCGGATACAATGAGCAGTTCTTC. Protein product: CASSLVGSGYNEQFF. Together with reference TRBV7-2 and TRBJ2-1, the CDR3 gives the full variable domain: GAGVSQSPSNKVTEKGKDVELRCDPISGHTALYWYRQSLGQGLEFLIYFQGNSAPDKSGLPSDRFSAERTGGSVSTLTIQRTQQEDSAVYLCASSLVGSGYNEQFFGPGTRLTVL.

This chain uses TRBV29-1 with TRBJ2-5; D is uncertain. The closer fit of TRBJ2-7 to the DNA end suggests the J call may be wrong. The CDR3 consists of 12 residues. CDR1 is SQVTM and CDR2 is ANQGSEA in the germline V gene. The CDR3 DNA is TGCAGCGTTGAACAGGCTGGGTACGAGCAGTACTTC. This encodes CSVEQAGYEQYF.

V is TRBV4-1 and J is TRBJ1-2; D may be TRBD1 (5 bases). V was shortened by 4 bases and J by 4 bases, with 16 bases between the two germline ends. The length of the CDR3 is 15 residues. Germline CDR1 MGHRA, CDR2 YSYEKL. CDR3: CASSPTEDRTYGYTF. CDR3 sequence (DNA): TGCGCCAGCAGCCCGACGGAAGACAGAACCTATGGCTACACCTTC.

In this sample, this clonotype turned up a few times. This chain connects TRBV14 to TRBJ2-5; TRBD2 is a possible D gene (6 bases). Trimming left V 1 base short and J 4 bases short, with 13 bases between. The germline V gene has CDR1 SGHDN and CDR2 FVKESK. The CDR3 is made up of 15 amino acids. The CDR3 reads CASSQGPRGGETQYF. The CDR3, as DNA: TGTGCCAGCAGCCAAGGCCCCCGGGGAGGAGAGACCCAGTACTTC.

In nucleotides, the CDR3 is TGTGCCAGCAGCCCGCCGAAAGGGGGCCAGGTCTACGAGCAGTACTTC. Translated: CASSPPKGGQVYEQYF. The gene calls are TRBV7-9 and TRBJ2-7, with 7 bases identical to TRBD1. The CDR3 length is 16 residues. The germline V gene has CDR1 SEHNR and CDR2 FQNEAQ (reference sequence). V was pared by 5 bases and J by 3 bases, with 13 bases of the junction left unmatched.

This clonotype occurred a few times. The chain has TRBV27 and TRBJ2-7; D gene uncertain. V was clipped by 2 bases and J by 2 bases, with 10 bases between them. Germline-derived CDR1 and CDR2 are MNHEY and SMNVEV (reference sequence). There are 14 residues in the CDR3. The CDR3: CASSLERYTYEQYF. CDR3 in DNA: TGTGCCAGCAGTTTAGAGAGGTATACCTACGAGCAGTACTTC.

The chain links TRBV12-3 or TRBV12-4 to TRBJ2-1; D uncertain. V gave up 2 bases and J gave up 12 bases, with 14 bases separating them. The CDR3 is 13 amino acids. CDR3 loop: CASSLPGRFRQFF. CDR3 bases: TGTGCCAGCAGTTTACCCGGACGGTTTCGGCAGTTCTTC.

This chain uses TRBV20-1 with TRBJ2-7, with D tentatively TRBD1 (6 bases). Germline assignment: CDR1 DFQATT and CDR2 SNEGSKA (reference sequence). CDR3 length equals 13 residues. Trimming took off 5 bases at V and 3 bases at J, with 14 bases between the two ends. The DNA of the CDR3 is TGCAGTGCTCTCAGACAGGCCGTCTACGAGCAGTACTTC. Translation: CSALRQAVYEQYF.

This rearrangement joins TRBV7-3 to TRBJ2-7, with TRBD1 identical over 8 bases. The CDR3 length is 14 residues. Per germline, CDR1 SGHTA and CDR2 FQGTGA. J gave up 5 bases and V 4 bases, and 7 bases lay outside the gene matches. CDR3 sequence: CASSSQDRVDEQYF. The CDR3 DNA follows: TGTGCCAGCAGCTCTCAGGACAGGGTAGACGAGCAGTACTTC.

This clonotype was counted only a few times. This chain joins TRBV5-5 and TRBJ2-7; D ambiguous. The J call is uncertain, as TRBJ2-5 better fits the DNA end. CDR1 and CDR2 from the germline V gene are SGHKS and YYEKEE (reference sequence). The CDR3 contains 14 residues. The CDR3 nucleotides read TGTGCCAGCACCAAAGTAGGAATCAGAGAGACCCAGTACTTC. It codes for CASTKVGIRETQYF.

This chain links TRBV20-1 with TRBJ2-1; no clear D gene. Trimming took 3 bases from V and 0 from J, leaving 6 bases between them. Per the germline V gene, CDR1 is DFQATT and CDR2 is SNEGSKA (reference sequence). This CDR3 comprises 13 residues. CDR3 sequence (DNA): TGCAGTGCTAGCGCTAGCTCCTACAATGAGCAGTTCTTC. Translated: CSASASSYNEQFF.

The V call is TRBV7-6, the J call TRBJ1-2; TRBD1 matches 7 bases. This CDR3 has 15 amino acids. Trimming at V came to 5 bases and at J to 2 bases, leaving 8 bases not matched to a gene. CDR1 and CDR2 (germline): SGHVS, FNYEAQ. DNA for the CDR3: TGTGCCAGCAGCCTAGTGGGACAGTCCAACTATGGCTACACCTTC. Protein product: CASSLVGQSNYGYTF. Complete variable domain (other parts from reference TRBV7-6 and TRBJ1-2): GAGVSQSPRYKVTKRGQDVALRCDPISGHVSLYWYRQALGQGPEFLTYFNYEAQQDKSGLPNDRFSAERPEGSISTLTIQRTEQRDSAMYRCASSLVGQSNYGYTFGSGTRLTVV.